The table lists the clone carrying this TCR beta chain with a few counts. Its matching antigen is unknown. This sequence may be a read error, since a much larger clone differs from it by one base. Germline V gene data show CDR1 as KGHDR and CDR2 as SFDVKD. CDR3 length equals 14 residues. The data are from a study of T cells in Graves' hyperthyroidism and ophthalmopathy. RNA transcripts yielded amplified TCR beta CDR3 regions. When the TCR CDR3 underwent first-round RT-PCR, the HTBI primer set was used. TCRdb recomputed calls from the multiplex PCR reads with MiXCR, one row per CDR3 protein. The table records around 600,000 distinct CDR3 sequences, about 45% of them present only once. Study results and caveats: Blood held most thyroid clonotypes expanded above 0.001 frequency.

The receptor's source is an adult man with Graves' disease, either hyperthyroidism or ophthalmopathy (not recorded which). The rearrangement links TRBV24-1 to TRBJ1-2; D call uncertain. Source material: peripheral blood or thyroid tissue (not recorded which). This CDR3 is CATSARESNYGHTF. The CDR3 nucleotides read TGTGCCACCAGTGCGAGGGAGTCTAACTATGGCCACACCTTC.